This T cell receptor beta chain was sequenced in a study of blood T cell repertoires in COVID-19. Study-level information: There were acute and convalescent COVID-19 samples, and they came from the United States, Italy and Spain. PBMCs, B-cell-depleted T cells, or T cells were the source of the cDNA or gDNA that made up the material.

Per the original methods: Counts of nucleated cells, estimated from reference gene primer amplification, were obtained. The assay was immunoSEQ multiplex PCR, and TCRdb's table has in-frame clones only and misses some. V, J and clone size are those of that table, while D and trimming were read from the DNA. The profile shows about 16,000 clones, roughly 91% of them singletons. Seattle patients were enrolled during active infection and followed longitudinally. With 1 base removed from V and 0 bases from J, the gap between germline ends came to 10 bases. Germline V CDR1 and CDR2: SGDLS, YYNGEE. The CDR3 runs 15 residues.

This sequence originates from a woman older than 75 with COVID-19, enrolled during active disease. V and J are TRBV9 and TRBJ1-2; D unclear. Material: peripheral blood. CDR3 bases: TGTGCCAGCAGCGTATCTGAGGGCCCTAACTATGGCTACACCTTC. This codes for CASSVSEGPNYGYTF.